A single sample is the source of the 18 T cell receptor beta chains below, sequenced in a study of CD8+CD57+ T cells in acquired aplastic anemia. Genomic DNA served as template for TCR beta VDJ and CDR3 profiling. TCRdb reprocessed the reads via MiXCR and lists one record per CDR3 protein. The profile shows under 250,000 distinct CDR3 sequences, 40% to 50% of them singletons. All patients picked for sequencing had shown, by flow cytometry, an expansion of CD8+CD57+ cells. Sequencing was done on a sample of sorted CD4+, CD8+, or CD8+CD57+ T cells (not recorded which) from PBMCs. The origin of the receptors is a human donor with aplastic anemia.

V is TRBV27 and J is TRBJ2-7; TRBD1 might be the D (7 bases). Germline assignment: CDR1 MNHEY and CDR2 SMNVEV (reference sequence). With 5 bases removed from V and 0 bases from J, the gap between germline ends came to 17 bases. This CDR3 comprises 16 residues. Here the CDR3 reads CASSPPSGGLSYEQYF. The DNA of the CDR3 is TGTGCCAGCAGTCCACCGTCAGGGGGGCTCTCCTACGAGCAGTACTTC.

The rearrangement joins TRBV19 to TRBJ2-7; 9 bases are shared with TRBD2. Trimming at V came to 6 bases and at J to 3 bases, leaving 9 bases not matched to a gene. This CDR3 has 15 amino acids. CDR1 LNHDA and CDR2 SQIVND come from the germline V gene (reference sequence). The CDR3 DNA sequence: TGTGCCAGTAGGGCACGGGCGGGGGGGAACTACGAGCAGTACTTC. This gives the protein CASRARAGGNYEQYF.

This clonotype appeared a few times. The V gene is TRBV30, the J gene TRBJ1-2; D unclear. The ends were cut back, 4 bases at V and 3 bases at J, with 18 bases in the middle. The CDR3 contains 15 residues. Per germline, CDR1 GTSNPN and CDR2 SVGIG (reference sequence). The CDR3 nucleotides are TGTGCCTGGAATTATTATGTCTGGGGAGACTATGGCTACACCTTC. It encodes CAWNYYVWGDYGYTF.

A remark on this clonotype: A read error may explain this, as a much larger clone is one base away. The V and J genes are TRBV6-5 and TRBJ1-2; 10 nucleotides agree with TRBD1. Trimming took 5 bases from V and 4 from J; bases not matched to a gene: 4. CDR1 and CDR2 from the germline V gene are MNHEY and SVGAGI. CDR3 length: 14 residues. The CDR3 here is CASSRDRGSYGYTF. The CDR3 bases are TGTGCCAGCAGTAGGGACAGGGGCTCCTATGGCTACACCTTC.

This clonotype has more than one count but fewer than ten. The chain combines TRBV28 with TRBJ1-4; D may be TRBD1 (6 bases). V was pared by 7 bases and J by 7 bases, with 16 bases between. Germline V lookup: CDR1 MDHEN, CDR2 SYDVKM. The CDR3 is 14 residues long. DNA of the CDR3: TGTGCCAGCATGGGCCGGGGGCGAGGTGAAAAACTGTTTTTT. It specifies CASMGRGRGEKLFF.

With respect to this clonotype: This may come from a read error, since a much larger clone is one base off. The chain employs TRBV3-1 and TRBJ2-7; 9 nucleotides line up with TRBD2. CDR1 is LGHDT, CDR2 YNNKEL, per germline (reference sequence). CDR3 length: 15 amino acids. For the CDR3, the DNA is TGTGCCAGCAGCCAACGCGGGAGGGCCTGGTACGAGCAGCACTTC. Its translation: CASSQRGRAWYEQHF.

The CDR3 reads CASSKGQGSNYGYTF. CDR3 in DNA: TGTGCCAGCAGTAAAGGACAGGGTAGTAACTATGGCTACACCTTC. The chain recombines TRBV6-1 with TRBJ1-2; 8 nucleotides match TRBD1. J was trimmed by 1 base and V by 5 bases; bases with no gene match: 6. CDR1 is MNHNS and CDR2 is SASEGT in the germline V gene. This CDR3 has 15 residues.

The chain links TRBV19 to TRBJ1-2; the match to TRBD1 covers 9 bases. Germline V gene lookup returns CDR1 LNHDA and CDR2 SQIVND (reference sequence). Unmatched junction bases numbered 5, after V lost 7 bases and J lost 8 bases. The CDR3 covers 12 residues. CDR3 region: CASNDRGYGYTF. CDR3 coding DNA: TGTGCCAGTAACGACAGGGGGTACGGCTACACCTTC.

V is TRBV25-1 and J is TRBJ2-6, with 8 bases identical to TRBD1. Germline V lookup: CDR1 MGHDK, CDR2 SYGVNS. CDR3 length: 17 residues. The V and J ends lost 4 bases and 1 base, in that order; junction bases with no gene match: 6. This chain's CDR3 is CASSGQGTLSGANVLTF. The DNA of the CDR3 is TGTGCCAGCAGTGGACAGGGGACACTGTCTGGGGCCAACGTCCTGACTTTC.

J is TRBJ1-2 and V is TRBV24-1, with TRBD1 matching over 7 bases. Germline V gene lookup returns CDR1 KGHDR and CDR2 SFDVKD. Trimming at V came to 4 bases and at J to 8 bases, leaving 12 bases not matched to a gene. The CDR3 sequence is 15 residues long. The CDR3 nucleotides are TGTGCCACCAGTGACCGAGCGACAGGGCTCTACGGCTACACCTTC. Its protein is CATSDRATGLYGYTF.

V and J are TRBV24-1 and TRBJ2-3, with D unclear. Germline assignment: CDR1 KGHDR and CDR2 SFDVKD. This CDR3 is built from 14 residues. Trimming left V 3 bases short and J 2 bases short, with 8 bases between. Here the CDR3 reads CATSDPASTDTQYF. For the CDR3, the DNA is TGTGCCACCAGTGATCCAGCCTCCACAGATACGCAGTATTTT.

This clonotype was counted at least ten times. This chain joins TRBV7-6 and TRBJ2-7; TRBD2 might be the D (6 bases). The CDR3 sequence is 14 residues long. Germline V gene data show CDR1 as SGHVS and CDR2 as FNYEAQ. The V end was cut by 5 bases, the J end by 0 bases, with 11 bases between. CDR3 sequence: CASSGGDDSYEQYF. The DNA for the CDR3 is TGTGCCAGCAGCGGAGGGGACGACTCCTACGAGCAGTACTTC.

This clonotype was counted a few times. The chain carries TRBV15 and TRBJ2-6; 8 bases fit TRBD1. The CDR3 runs 17 residues. Germline lookup yields CDR1 LNHNV and CDR2 YYDKDF (reference sequence). The J segment lost 1 base and the V segment lost 1 base, leaving 3 bases of the junction unmatched. DNA for the CDR3: TGTGCCACCAGCAGAGGGACAGGGTGGTCTGGGGCCAACGTCCTGACTTTC. Translating gives CATSRGTGWSGANVLTF.

About this clonotype itself: A much larger clonotype is one base distant, so this may be a read error. The chain combines TRBV27 with TRBJ1-4, with D tentatively TRBD1 (6 bases). This CDR3 contains 15 residues. The germline gives CDR1 MNHEY, CDR2 SMNVEV (reference sequence). Trimming removed 4 bases from V and 7 bases from J, with 16 bases in between. The CDR3 bases are TGTGCCAGCAGTTACGGAACAGGGTTAAGTGAAAAACTGTTTTTT. This translates into CASSYGTGLSEKLFF. Using reference TRBV27 and TRBJ1-4 for the parts outside the CDR3, the full variable domain is EAQVTQNPRYLITVTGKKLTVTCSQNMNHEYMSWYRQDPGLGLRQIYYSMNVEVTDKGDVPEGYKVSRKEKRNFPLILESPSPNQTSLYFCASSYGTGLSEKLFFGSGTQLSVL.

This clonotype came up many times. The CDR3 DNA is TGTGCCAGCAGCCCCGGACAGGGACAAGAGACCCAGTACTTC. It yields the protein CASSPGQGQETQYF. This sequence joins TRBV19 and TRBJ2-5; 8 nucleotides align to TRBD1. The CDR3 has 14 amino acids. Germline CDR1 LNHDA, CDR2 SQIVND (reference sequence). J lost 2 bases, V lost 9 bases, and 8 bases had no gene match.

This clonotype was detected ten times or more. The CDR3 sequence is CASSVGGLGSHEQFF. The CDR3 DNA reads TGTGCCAGCAGCGTAGGGGGACTAGGTTCTCATGAGCAGTTCTTC. V and J are TRBV9 and TRBJ2-1, with TRBD2 matching over 8 bases. Germline V gene lookup returns CDR1 SGDLS and CDR2 YYNGEE. V trimming: 0 bases; J trimming: 8 bases; junction bases outside the gene matches: 7. The CDR3 spans 15 residues.

In its sample, this clonotype was seen many times. The V gene is TRBV7-9, the J gene TRBJ1-4; TRBD1 is a possible D gene (5 bases). The V gene lost 6 bases and the J gene lost 8 bases, with 16 bases spanning the gap. The CDR3 length is 14 residues. Germline-derived CDR1 and CDR2 are SEHNR and FQNEAQ (reference sequence). In DNA form, the CDR3 reads TGTGCCAGCAGTCTCACCGGGACGGACGAAAAACTGTTTTTT. Amino acid sequence: CASSLTGTDEKLFF.

This chain joins TRBV19 and TRBJ2-7; the D is unclear. Germline values: CDR1 LNHDA, CDR2 SQIVND (reference sequence). Trimming removed 8 bases at V and 0 bases at J, with 8 bases between. The CDR3 length is 12 residues. The CDR3 here is CASSTSSYEQYF. In DNA form, the CDR3 reads TGTGCCAGTTCGACCTCCTCCTACGAGCAGTACTTC.